The text below deals with one T cell receptor (beta chain). The CDR3 loop spans 15 amino acids. V lost 0 bases and J 2 bases, leaving 9 bases between the germline ends. Germline V gene sequence: CDR1 SGDLS, CDR2 YYNGEE. The TCRbeta library incorporated unique molecular identifiers. Via MiXCR, TCRdb re-called the PCR reads, giving one row per CDR3 protein. The sample holds around 76,000 distinct CDR3 sequences, around 18% seen once. The sample belongs to a study of T-cell reconstitution after alpha-beta-depleted transplantation in children. J is TRBJ2-1 and V is TRBV9; D is possibly TRBD2 (5 bases). Here the sequenced sample was PBMCs, mostly from graft donor cells, taken 360 days after TCRalphabeta/CD19-depleted stem cell transplant. This clonotype originated in a male patient between 2 and 15 years old who had a stem cell transplant for acute lymphoblastic leukemia, so the T cells may come from the graft donor. DNA for the CDR3: TGTGCCAGCAGCGTAGACGGAGGTCCCTACAATGAGCAGTTCTTC. Protein sequence: CASSVDGGPYNEQFF.